The 26 T cell receptor beta chains given below trace back to one sample, sequenced in a study of identical twins. TCRdb fed the 5' RACE reads into MiXCR, producing one record per CDR3 protein. The profile shows some 1,600,000 distinct CDR3 sequences, more than 30% of them singletons. The sequencing sample was made of cord blood. These receptors were taken from a newborn girl in good health.

The gene calls are TRBV12-5 and TRBJ2-3; TRBD2 aligns across 8 bases. Germline-derived CDR1 and CDR2 are LGHNT and FRNRAP. CDR3 length: 16 amino acids. Germline trimming cut 0 bases from V and 1 base from J; bases unmatched to any gene: 3. The CDR3 region is CASGLVRGGGTDTQYF. The CDR3 bases are TGTGCTAGTGGTTTGGTCCGGGGGGGCGGCACAGATACGCAGTATTTT. The full variable domain, its missing parts supplied by reference TRBV12-5 and TRBJ2-3, is DARVTQTPRHKVTEMGQEVTMRCQPILGHNTVFWYRQTMMQGLELLAYFRNRAPLDDSGMPKDRFSAEMPDATLATLKIQPSEPRDSAVYFCASGLVRGGGTDTQYFGPGTRLTVL.

This clonotype was seen a few times. The chain is built from TRBV5-1 and TRBJ2-1; D possibly uses TRBD1 or TRBD2 (5 bases each). There are 14 residues in the CDR3. The germline V gene has CDR1 SGHRS and CDR2 YFSETQ. V lost 4 bases and J 6 bases, leaving 14 bases between the germline ends. This CDR3 is CASSPGTTSNEQFF. CDR3 nucleotide sequence: TGCGCCAGCAGCCCCGGGACCACTTCCAATGAGCAGTTCTTC.

CDR3: CASSQDRPKGTGELFF. DNA of the CDR3: TGTGCCAGCAGCCAGGACAGGCCAAAGGGGACCGGGGAGCTGTTTTTT. V is TRBV3-1 and J is TRBJ2-2; 7 positions agree with TRBD1. The CDR3 consists of 16 residues. Germline CDR1 is LGHDT and CDR2 is YNNKEL (reference sequence). The V and J ends lost 3 bases and 5 bases, in that order; junction bases with no gene match: 9.

The rearrangement joins TRBV6-6 to TRBJ2-5; D possibly corresponds to TRBD2 (5 bases). The end of the DNA fits TRBJ2-7 better, so the J call may be wrong. CDR1 is MNHNY and CDR2 is SVGAGI in the germline V gene (reference sequence). The CDR3 sequence is 14 residues long. CDR3 amino acids: CASSPSSLGNEQYF. The DNA of the CDR3 is TGTGCCAGCAGCCCTAGCTCCTTAGGTAACGAGCAGTACTTC.

The sample holds a few counts of this clonotype. This rearrangement joins TRBV20-1 to TRBJ1-2; 8 nucleotides agree with TRBD1. Per the germline V gene, CDR1 is DFQATT and CDR2 is SNEGSKA (reference sequence). V was clipped by 0 bases and J by 4 bases; unmatched bases: 13. This CDR3 is 17 amino acids long. The CDR3, as DNA: TGCAGTGCTAGAGATGGGGACAGGTCACAATGGCTCTATGGCTACACCTTC. This sequence encodes CSARDGDRSQWLYGYTF.

The rearrangement joins TRBV20-1 to TRBJ2-7; tentative D call: TRBD2 (5 bases). With 2 bases removed from V and 3 bases from J, the gap between germline ends came to 11 bases. Germline values: CDR1 DFQATT, CDR2 SNEGSKA (reference sequence). CDR3 length: 13 amino acids. The CDR3, as DNA: TGCAGTGCTAGATCGGACGGGGACTACGAGCAGTACTTC. Translating it yields CSARSDGDYEQYF.

This clonotype showed up just a few times. CDR3: CASSLRFLADNEQFF. DNA for the CDR3: TGTGCCAGCAGCTTACGATTCCTAGCGGACAATGAGCAGTTCTTC. This chain connects TRBV7-8 to TRBJ2-1; 7 bases line up with TRBD2. With 2 bases clipped from V and 5 bases from J, the junction kept 6 bases outside the gene matches. Germline values: CDR1 SGHVS, CDR2 FQNEAQ. The CDR3 length is 15 residues.

The V gene is TRBV5-6, the J gene TRBJ2-7; TRBD1 might be the D (6 bases). The V gene lost 4 bases and the J gene lost 3 bases, with 14 bases spanning the gap. Germline CDR1 and CDR2: SGHDT and YYEEEE. This CDR3 contains 14 residues. CDR3 nucleotide sequence: TGTGCCAGCAGCGCCTCCCGGGACAACTACGAGCAGTACTTC. It yields the protein CASSASRDNYEQYF.

The CDR3 bases are TGTGCCAGCAGCCCTTTTAGAGGGGCCTACGAGCAGTACTTC. It encodes CASSPFRGAYEQYF. V gene TRBV7-9 combines with J gene TRBJ2-7; either TRBD1 or TRBD2 may fit D (5 bases each). The CDR3 is 14 residues long. The V gene lost 5 bases and the J gene lost 2 bases, with 13 bases spanning the gap. From germline, CDR1 is SEHNR and CDR2 FQNEAQ (reference sequence).

This clonotype came up a few times. V and J are TRBV5-1 and TRBJ2-7, with 9 bases that match TRBD1. CDR1 and CDR2 (germline): SGHRS, YFSETQ. V dropped 4 bases and J dropped 3; count of bases not matched to a gene: 5. The CDR3 length is 14 residues. CDR3 protein: CASSTRTGVYEQYF. The CDR3, as DNA: TGCGCCAGCAGCACCAGGACAGGGGTCTACGAGCAGTACTTC.

This clonotype has just a few counts. This chain connects TRBV28 to TRBJ1-2; possibly TRBD1 for D (5 bases). The germline V gene has CDR1 MDHEN and CDR2 SYDVKM. The V and J ends lost 3 bases and 8 bases respectively, with 16 bases between them. This CDR3 has 14 residues. The DNA of the CDR3 is TGTGCCAGCAGTTTTTCAGGGACGTTCGGCGGCTACACCTTC. Translated: CASSFSGTFGGYTF.

V is TRBV4-2 and J is TRBJ2-2; the D gene is possibly TRBD2 (6 bases). CDR3 size: 15 residues. V shed 5 bases and J shed 6 bases, with 16 bases lying between them. From germline, CDR1 is LGHNA and CDR2 YNFKEQ. CDR3 residues: CASSLRDWGSGELFF. The CDR3 coding sequence is TGTGCCAGCAGCTTGCGGGACTGGGGGTCCGGGGAGCTGTTTTTT.

The chain employs TRBV19 and TRBJ2-1, with D unclear. Trimming removed 3 bases from V and 7 bases from J, with 19 bases in between. This CDR3 region has 16 residues. The germline V gene has CDR1 LNHDA and CDR2 SQIVND (reference sequence). The CDR3 here is CASSMKPALGINEQFF. CDR3 in DNA: TGTGCCAGTAGTATGAAACCAGCCCTGGGGATTAATGAGCAGTTCTTC.

The chain recombines TRBV9 with TRBJ1-1, with D maybe TRBD1 (5 bases). The V end lost 0 bases, the J end lost 6 bases, and 15 bases lay between the germline ends. Germline lookup yields CDR1 SGDLS and CDR2 YYNGEE. The length of the CDR3 is 15 residues. For the CDR3, the DNA is TGTGCCAGCAGCGTAGCTGCGGGGTCGGGGGCTGAAGCTTTCTTT. Its protein product is CASSVAAGSGAEAFF.

Comment on this clonotype: This CDR3 fails to terminate in the conserved phenylalanine or tryptophan, so it likely reflects a read error. The genes are TRBV7-2 and TRBJ1-6; D may be TRBD1 (5 bases). Germline V CDR1 and CDR2: SGHTA, FQGNSA. The CDR3 is made up of 15 amino acids. V dropped 1 base and J dropped 9 bases, with 13 bases sitting between them. In DNA, the CDR3 is TGTGCCAGCAGCTTAGTGGGGGATGGGATTTCACCCCTCCACGTT. Translating gives CASSLVGDGISPLHV.

This chain uses TRBV14 with TRBJ1-2, with TRBD1 matching over 8 bases. V dropped 1 base and J dropped 6; count of bases not matched to a gene: 7. Per germline, CDR1 SGHDN and CDR2 FVKESK. There are 15 residues in the CDR3. CDR3 loop: CASSQVARGLDGYTF. In DNA form, the CDR3 reads TGTGCCAGCAGCCAAGTTGCCAGGGGGCTCGATGGCTACACCTTC.

V gene TRBV27 combines with J gene TRBJ2-7, with a possible D match to TRBD2 (7 bases). The CDR3 is made up of 17 amino acids. Germline V CDR1 and CDR2: MNHEY, SMNVEV (reference sequence). V lost 0 bases, J lost 3 bases, and 18 bases lay in between. CDR3 region: CASSLSGGRALYYEQYF. The CDR3 bases are TGTGCCAGCAGTTTATCAGGGGGGAGGGCTCTCTACTACGAGCAGTACTTC.

As to this clonotype: A clone one base away is much larger, so this may be a read error. V gene TRBV27 combines with J gene TRBJ2-7; TRBD2 agrees at 9 bases. Trimming took 6 bases from V and 7 from J; bases not matched to a gene: 10. Germline CDR1 MNHEY, CDR2 SMNVEV (reference sequence). The CDR3 extends over 14 amino acids. CDR3 nucleotide sequence: TGTGCCAGCAGGCGGACTAGCGACTACAATGAGCAGTACTTC. Encoded protein: CASRRTSDYNEQYF.

V usage is TRBV10-3 and J usage is TRBJ1-1; D not resolved. This CDR3 is 12 amino acids long. The V gene lost 6 bases and the J gene lost 2 bases, with 7 bases spanning the gap. CDR1 is ENHRY, CDR2 SYGVKD, per germline. As DNA, the CDR3 is TGTGCCATCAGCGGTATTAACACTGAAGCTTTCTTT. As protein: CAISGINTEAFF.

This clonotype was observed at least ten times. This chain uses TRBV12-3 or TRBV12-4 with TRBJ2-1, with 7 bases aligning to TRBD1. The junction had 8 bases not matched to a gene; V was cut back by 6 bases and J by 15 bases. The CDR3 is made up of 11 amino acids. The CDR3 sequence is CASSSRQGLFF. The CDR3 bases are TGTGCCAGCAGCTCTCGACAGGGTCTGTTCTTC.

In this sample, this clonotype turned up a few times. The V gene is TRBV20-1, the J gene TRBJ2-7, with D perhaps being TRBD1 or TRBD2 (6 bases each). CDR3 length: 13 residues. V was pared by 6 bases and J by 4 bases, with 16 bases between. Germline V gene sequence: CDR1 DFQATT, CDR2 SNEGSKA (reference sequence). CDR3: CSAATGGNYEQYF. As DNA, the CDR3 is TGCAGTGCCGCGACAGGAGGGAATTACGAGCAGTACTTC.

The chain joins TRBV9 to TRBJ1-1; D remains ambiguous. The V gene lost 0 bases and the J gene lost 4 bases, with 4 bases spanning the gap. CDR3 length equals 12 residues. CDR1 and CDR2 from the germline V gene are SGDLS and YYNGEE. The CDR3: CASSVDSTEAFF. The CDR3 DNA is TGTGCCAGCAGCGTAGACAGCACTGAAGCTTTCTTT.

The chain joins TRBV12-3 or TRBV12-4 to TRBJ2-2; D assignment may be TRBD1 or TRBD2 (5 bases each). V was shortened by 8 bases and J by 1 base, with 11 bases between the two germline ends. The CDR3 contains 14 residues. CDR3: CASGTDGNTGELFF. CDR3 bases: TGTGCCAGCGGGACGGACGGGAACACCGGGGAGCTGTTTTTT.

This clonotype turned up a few times. The chain links TRBV27 to TRBJ2-4, with D perhaps matching TRBD1 (6 bases). The J call is doubtful: the DNA matches TRBJ2-5 better. The CDR3 totals 14 residues. The germline gives CDR1 MNHEY, CDR2 SMNVEV (reference sequence). As DNA, the CDR3 is TGTGCCAGCAGTTATGCAGGGGTAGTGGAGACCCAGTACTTC. Translation: CASSYAGVVETQYF.

This clonotype appeared a few times. The J gene is TRBJ1-1, the V gene TRBV20-1; D is undetermined. Germline V lookup: CDR1 DFQATT, CDR2 SNEGSKA (reference sequence). Trimming removed 0 bases at V and 5 bases at J, with 10 bases between. The CDR3 totals 13 residues. The CDR3 reads CSAREGRVTEAFF. CDR3 coding DNA: TGCAGTGCTAGAGAAGGAAGGGTGACTGAAGCTTTCTTT.

The sample holds many counts of this clonotype. J is TRBJ2-3 and V is TRBV4-2, with D hard to call. This CDR3 spans 15 amino acids. V gave up 1 base and J gave up 2 bases, with 10 bases separating them. Germline loops: CDR1 LGHNA, CDR2 YNFKEQ. As DNA, the CDR3 is TGTGCCAGCAGCCAAGGAGAAGGATCCACAGATACGCAGTATTTT. It yields the protein CASSQGEGSTDTQYF.